This T cell receptor (beta chain) was retrieved from a study of shared clonotypes between healthy human individuals. Only in-frame clones appear in the TCRdb table, and some are missing; sequencing was by immunoSEQ multiplex PCR. The repertoire holds more than 550,000 clones, with around 70% as singletons. This CDR3 is 15 amino acids long. V was trimmed by 6 bases and J by 8 bases, leaving 20 bases between them. CDR1 is SGHTA and CDR2 is FQGNSA in the germline V gene. Sequencing was carried out using memory CD4+ T cells sorted from blood. Subset: CD45RA-negative fraction. The origin of this receptor is a woman under 40 in good health. The gene calls are TRBV7-2 and TRBJ2-4; no clear D. DNA for the CDR3: TGTGCCAGCAGTCGAAGCCGGGCCCCGAACCACATTCAGTACTTC. Its protein is CASSRSRAPNHIQYF.